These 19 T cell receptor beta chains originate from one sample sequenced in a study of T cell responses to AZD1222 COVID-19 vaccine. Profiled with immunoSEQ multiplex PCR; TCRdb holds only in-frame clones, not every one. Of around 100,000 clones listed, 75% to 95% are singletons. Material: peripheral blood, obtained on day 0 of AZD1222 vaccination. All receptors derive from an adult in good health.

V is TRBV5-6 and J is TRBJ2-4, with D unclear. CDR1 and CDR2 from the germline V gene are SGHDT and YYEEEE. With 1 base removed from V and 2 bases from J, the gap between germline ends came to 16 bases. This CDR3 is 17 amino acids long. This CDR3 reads CASSLFLSQDTKNIQYF. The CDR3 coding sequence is TGTGCCAGCAGCTTGTTCTTATCTCAGGATACCAAAAACATTCAGTACTTC.

The CDR3 DNA follows: TGTGCCAGTAGACTGGGACTAGGTGTACGCGAGCAGTACTTC. Translating it yields CASRLGLGVREQYF. The V gene is TRBV27, the J gene TRBJ2-7; 8 bases agree with TRBD2. Per germline, CDR1 MNHEY and CDR2 SMNVEV (reference sequence). V lost 9 bases and J lost 6; bases outside the gene matches: 13. The CDR3 has 14 amino acids.

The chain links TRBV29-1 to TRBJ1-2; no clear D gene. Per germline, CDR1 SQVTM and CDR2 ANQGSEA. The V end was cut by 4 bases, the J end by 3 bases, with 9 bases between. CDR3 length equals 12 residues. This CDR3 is CSVGSGDYGYTF. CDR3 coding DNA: TGCAGCGTTGGGTCGGGAGACTATGGCTACACCTTC.

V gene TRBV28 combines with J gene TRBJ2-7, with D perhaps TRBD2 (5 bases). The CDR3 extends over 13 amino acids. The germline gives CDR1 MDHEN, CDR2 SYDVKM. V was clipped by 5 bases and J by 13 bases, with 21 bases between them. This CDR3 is CASSPPGLERNYF. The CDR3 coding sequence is TGTGCCAGCAGTCCCCCCGGACTCGAACGAAATTACTTC. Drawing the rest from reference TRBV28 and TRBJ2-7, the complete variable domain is DVKVTQSSRYLVKRTGEKVFLECVQDMDHENMFWYRQDPGLGLRLIYFSYDVKMKEKGDIPEGYSVSREKKERFSLILESASTNQTSMYLCASSPPGLERNYFGPGTRLTVT.

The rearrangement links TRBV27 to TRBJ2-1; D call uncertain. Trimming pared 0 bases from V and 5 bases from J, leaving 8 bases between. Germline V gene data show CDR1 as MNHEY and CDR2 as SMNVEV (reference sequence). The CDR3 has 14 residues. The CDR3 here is CASSLSSDHNEQFF. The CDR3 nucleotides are TGTGCCAGCAGTTTATCCTCGGACCACAATGAGCAGTTCTTC.

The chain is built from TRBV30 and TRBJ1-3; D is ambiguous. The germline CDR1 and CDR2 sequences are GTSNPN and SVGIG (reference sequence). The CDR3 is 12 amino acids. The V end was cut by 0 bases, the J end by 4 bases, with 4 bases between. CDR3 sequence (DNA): TGTGCCTGGAGTGTAAACGGAAACACCATATATTTT. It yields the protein CAWSVNGNTIYF.

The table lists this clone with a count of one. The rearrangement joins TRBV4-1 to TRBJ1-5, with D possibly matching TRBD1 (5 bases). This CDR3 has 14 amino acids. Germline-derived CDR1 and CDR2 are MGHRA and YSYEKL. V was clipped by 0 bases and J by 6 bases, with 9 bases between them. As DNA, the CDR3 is TGCGCCAGCAGCCAAGAGGGGGAACGTCAGCCCCAGCATTTT. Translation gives CASSQEGERQPQHF.

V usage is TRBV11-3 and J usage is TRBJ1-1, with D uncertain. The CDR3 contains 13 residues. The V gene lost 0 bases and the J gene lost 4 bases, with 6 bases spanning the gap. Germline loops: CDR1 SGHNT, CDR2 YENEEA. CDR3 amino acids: CASSLEGITEAFF. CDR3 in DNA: TGTGCCAGCAGCTTAGAAGGAATCACTGAAGCTTTCTTT.

The CDR3 reads CASTQQEGSYEQYF. The CDR3 DNA reads TGTGCCAGCACCCAACAGGAGGGCTCCTACGAGCAGTACTTC. This sequence joins TRBV6-5 and TRBJ2-7; TRBD2 is a possible D gene (6 bases). The germline CDR1 and CDR2 sequences are MNHEY and SVGAGI. There are 14 residues in the CDR3. V shed 7 bases and J shed 0 bases, with 13 bases lying between them.

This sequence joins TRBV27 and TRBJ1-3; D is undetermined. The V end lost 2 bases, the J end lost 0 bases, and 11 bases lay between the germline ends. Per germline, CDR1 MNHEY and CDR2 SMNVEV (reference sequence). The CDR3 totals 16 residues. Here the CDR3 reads CASSLSRRNSGNTIYF. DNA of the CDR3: TGTGCCAGCAGTTTAAGCAGACGGAACTCTGGAAACACCATATATTTT.

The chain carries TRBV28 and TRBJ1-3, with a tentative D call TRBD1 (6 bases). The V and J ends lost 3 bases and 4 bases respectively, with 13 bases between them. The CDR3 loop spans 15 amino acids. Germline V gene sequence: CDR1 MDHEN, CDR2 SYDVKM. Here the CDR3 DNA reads TGTGCCAGCAGTTTGCGGTCCACAGGGGGAAACACCATATATTTT. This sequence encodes CASSLRSTGGNTIYF. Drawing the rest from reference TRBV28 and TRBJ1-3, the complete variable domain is DVKVTQSSRYLVKRTGEKVFLECVQDMDHENMFWYRQDPGLGLRLIYFSYDVKMKEKGDIPEGYSVSREKKERFSLILESASTNQTSMYLCASSLRSTGGNTIYFGEGSWLTVV.

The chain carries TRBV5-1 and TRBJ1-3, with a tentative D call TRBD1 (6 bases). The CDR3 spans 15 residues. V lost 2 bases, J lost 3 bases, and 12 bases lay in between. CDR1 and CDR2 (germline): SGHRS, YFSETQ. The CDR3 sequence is CASSFRGASGNTIYF. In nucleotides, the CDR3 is TGCGCCAGCAGCTTTCGGGGGGCGAGTGGAAACACCATATATTTT.

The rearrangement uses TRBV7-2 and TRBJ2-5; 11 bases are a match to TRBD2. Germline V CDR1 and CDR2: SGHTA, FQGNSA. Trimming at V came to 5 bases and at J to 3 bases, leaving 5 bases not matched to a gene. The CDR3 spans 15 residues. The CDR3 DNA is TGTGCCAGCAGCCAGACTAGCGGGGCTGAAGAGACCCAGTACTTC. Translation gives CASSQTSGAEETQYF.

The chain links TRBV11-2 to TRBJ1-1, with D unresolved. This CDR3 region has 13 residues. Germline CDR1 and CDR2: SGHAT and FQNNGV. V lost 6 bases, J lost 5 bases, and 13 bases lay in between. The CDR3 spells CASRSLSNTEAFF. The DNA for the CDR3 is TGTGCCAGCAGATCCCTCTCTAATACTGAAGCTTTCTTT.

CDR3 residues: CASSLPPQGNYGYTF. The DNA for the CDR3 is TGTGCCAGCAGTTTACCCCCACAGGGTAACTATGGCTACACCTTC. The chain is built from TRBV28 and TRBJ1-2; TRBD1 is a possible D gene (6 bases). V dropped 2 bases and J dropped 1 base, with 11 bases sitting between them. Per the germline V gene, CDR1 is MDHEN and CDR2 is SYDVKM. This CDR3 contains 15 residues.

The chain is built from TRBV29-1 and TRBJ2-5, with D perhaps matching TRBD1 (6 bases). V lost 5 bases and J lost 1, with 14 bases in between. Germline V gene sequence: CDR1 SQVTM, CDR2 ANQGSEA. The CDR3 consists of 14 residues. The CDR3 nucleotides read TGCAGCGTTATAAGGACAGCGCCCCAAGAGACCCAGTACTTC. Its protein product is CSVIRTAPQETQYF.

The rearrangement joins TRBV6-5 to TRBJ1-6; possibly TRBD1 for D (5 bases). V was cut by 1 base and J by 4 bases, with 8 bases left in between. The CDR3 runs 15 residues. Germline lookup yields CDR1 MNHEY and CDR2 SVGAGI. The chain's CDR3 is CASSYWGTYNSPLHF. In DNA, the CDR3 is TGTGCCAGCAGTTACTGGGGGACTTATAATTCACCCCTCCACTTT.

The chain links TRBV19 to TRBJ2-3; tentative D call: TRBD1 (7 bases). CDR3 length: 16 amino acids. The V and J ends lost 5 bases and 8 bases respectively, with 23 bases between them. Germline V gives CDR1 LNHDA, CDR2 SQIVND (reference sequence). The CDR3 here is CASSSRRGDSALTQYF. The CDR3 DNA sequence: TGTGCCAGTAGTTCAAGGAGGGGGGACAGTGCACTTACGCAGTATTTT.

The DNA for the CDR3 is TGTGCTAGTGGTTTGGTACTTCGGGGGTACAATCAGCCCCAGCATTTT. As protein: CASGLVLRGYNQPQHF. The genes are TRBV12-5 and TRBJ1-5, with D possibly TRBD1 on 5 matching bases. The CDR3 runs 16 residues. Germline CDR1 and CDR2: LGHNT and FRNRAP. V lost 0 bases to trimming and J lost 3 bases, with 12 bases between them. Full variable domain (rest looked up from reference TRBV12-5 and TRBJ1-5): DARVTQTPRHKVTEMGQEVTMRCQPILGHNTVFWYRQTMMQGLELLAYFRNRAPLDDSGMPKDRFSAEMPDATLATLKIQPSEPRDSAVYFCASGLVLRGYNQPQHFGDGTRLSIL.